This T cell receptor (beta chain) comes out of a study of PD-L1 blockade in urothelial cancer. V dropped 1 base and J dropped 5 bases, with 11 bases sitting between them. CDR1 and CDR2 (germline): SGHDN, FVKESK. This CDR3 region has 14 residues. Data came from immunoSEQ multiplex PCR; TCRdb stores just in-frame clones and leaves some out. Among tens of thousands of clones, around 83% were seen once, and the ten largest hold around 1.9%. Stated time point: pretreatment peripheral blood. The source of this sequence is a man aged 60-69 years with urothelial cancer. The input for sequencing was PBMCs, taken around atezolizumab (anti-PD-L1) treatment. The chain is built from TRBV14 and TRBJ1-1; TRBD1 might be the D (5 bases). The DNA for the CDR3 is TGTGCCAGCAGCCAAGCCCGGGGGGGGACTGAAGCTTTCTTT. Translating gives CASSQARGGTEAFF.